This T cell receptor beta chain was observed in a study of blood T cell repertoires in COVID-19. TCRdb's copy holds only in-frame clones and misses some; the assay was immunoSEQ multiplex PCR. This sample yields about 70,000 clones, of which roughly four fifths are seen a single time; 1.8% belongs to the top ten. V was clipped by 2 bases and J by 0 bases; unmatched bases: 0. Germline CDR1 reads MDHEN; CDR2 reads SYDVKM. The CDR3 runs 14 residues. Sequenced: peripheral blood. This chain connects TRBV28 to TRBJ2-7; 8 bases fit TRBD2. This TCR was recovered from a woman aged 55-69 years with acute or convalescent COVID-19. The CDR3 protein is CASSLGTSSYEQYF. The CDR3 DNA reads TGTGCCAGCAGTTTAGGGACTAGCTCCTACGAGCAGTACTTC.